Shown below are 13 T cell receptor beta chains from a single sample sequenced in a study of vaccination and CD4 T cells after COVID-19. CD4+ T cells that had been cultured provided DNA sequenced with the Oncomine TCR Beta short-read assay. One entry per CDR3 protein, called by TCRdb with MiXCR from the PCR reads. The top ten clones hold more than 9% of a sample with fewer than 10,000 distinct CDR3 sequences, 45% of them seen once. Documented treatment: approximately nine-day PBMC culture with coronavirus spike peptide pools or control peptides (ViraFEST assay). No antigen has been assigned to these receptors. The source material was CD4+ T cells from blood, cultured in vitro. The receptors were sampled from a human donor who had recovered from COVID-19.

This chain uses TRBV30 with TRBJ1-5; possibly TRBD1 for D (6 bases). The CDR3 is 13 amino acids. Germline CDR1 and CDR2: GTSNPN and SVGIG (reference sequence). The V gene lost 4 bases and the J gene lost 1 base, with 8 bases spanning the gap. The CDR3 DNA sequence: TGTGCCTGGACGGGGGGCAGCAATCAGCCCCAGCATTTT. It specifies CAWTGGSNQPQHF.

This sequence joins TRBV7-2 and TRBJ2-6; maybe TRBD1 (6 bases). This CDR3 comprises 15 residues. V gave up 4 bases and J gave up 2 bases, with 9 bases separating them. Germline values: CDR1 SGHTA, CDR2 FQGNSA. CDR3 sequence (DNA): TGTGCCAGCAGCTACAGGGCCGCTGGGGCCAACGTCCTGACTTTC. Amino acids: CASSYRAAGANVLTF.

This chain uses TRBV20-1 with TRBJ2-2, with D perhaps TRBD1 (5 bases). Germline values: CDR1 DFQATT, CDR2 SNEGSKA (reference sequence). Deletions cut 0 bases from V and 4 bases from J, with 15 bases between. CDR3 length equals 16 residues. CDR3 region: CSARDELRQFTGELFF. The CDR3 region has the DNA TGCAGTGCTAGAGATGAACTCCGACAGTTCACCGGGGAGCTGTTTTTT.

Within the sample, this clonotype is medium-sized. This rearrangement joins TRBV7-8 to TRBJ2-2; D possibly corresponds to TRBD1 (6 bases). V dropped 1 base and J dropped 2 bases, with 8 bases sitting between them. Germline lookup yields CDR1 SGHVS and CDR2 FQNEAQ. This CDR3 is 15 amino acids long. Here the CDR3 reads CASSLGTANTGELFF. The DNA for the CDR3 is TGTGCCAGCAGCTTAGGGACAGCTAACACCGGGGAGCTGTTTTTT.

The CDR3 DNA sequence: TGTGCCAGCAGTTCCGCCGGGACAGCCTACGAGCAGTACTTC. As protein: CASSSAGTAYEQYF. V usage is TRBV27 and J usage is TRBJ2-7, with TRBD1 identical over 7 bases. Trimming removed 4 bases from V and 2 bases from J; junction bases left unmatched: 5. CDR3 size: 14 residues. Germline values: CDR1 MNHEY, CDR2 SMNVEV (reference sequence).

This clonotype was observed a few times. The genes are TRBV6-2 or TRBV6-3 and TRBJ2-5; possibly TRBD1 for D (5 bases). Germline CDR1 reads MNHEY; CDR2 reads SVGEGT. V dropped 5 bases and J dropped 2 bases, with 12 bases sitting between them. CDR3 length: 14 amino acids. The CDR3 DNA sequence: TGTGCCAGCAGTCCCCAGGGTTGGCAAGAGACCCAGTACTTC. Its protein is CASSPQGWQETQYF.

This clonotype has just a few counts. CDR3 nucleotide sequence: TGCAGTTATGCACAGGGCGTCAATCAGCCCCAGCATTTT. Protein sequence: CSYAQGVNQPQHF. The V and J genes are TRBV20-1 and TRBJ1-5, with D maybe TRBD1 (6 bases). Germline V CDR1 and CDR2: DFQATT, SNEGSKA (reference sequence). Trimming cost V 8 bases and J 3 bases, with 14 bases left between them. The CDR3 consists of 13 residues.

V is TRBV5-1 and J is TRBJ1-2, with 7 bases identical to TRBD1. After removal of 4 bases from V and 8 bases from J, the junction contained 20 bases not matched to a gene. Germline V gives CDR1 SGHRS, CDR2 YFSETQ. The CDR3 spans 17 residues. In nucleotides, the CDR3 is TGCGCCAGCAGCGCACGACAGGGAGGGTTAGAAACGGGCGGCTACACCTTC. Protein sequence: CASSARQGGLETGGYTF.

The rearrangement links TRBV7-9 to TRBJ2-5, with 12 bases identical to TRBD2. This CDR3 has 18 residues. Germline V gene sequence: CDR1 SEHNR, CDR2 FQNEAQ (reference sequence). J gave up 5 bases and V 5 bases, and 15 bases lay outside the gene matches. The CDR3 bases are TGTGCCAGCAGCCCGACTAGCGGGAGTTCTATAGGGATGGAGACCCAGTACTTC. This encodes CASSPTSGSSIGMETQYF.

The rearrangement joins TRBV7-6 to TRBJ1-5; 7 bases fit TRBD1. J lost 3 bases, V lost 0 bases, and 8 bases had no gene match. Germline-derived CDR1 and CDR2 are SGHVS and FNYEAQ. CDR3 length equals 17 residues. The CDR3 sequence is CASSLARWTGHNQPQHF. The CDR3 DNA reads as TGTGCCAGCAGCTTAGCGAGATGGACAGGTCACAATCAGCCCCAGCATTTT. The full variable domain, in which reference TRBV7-6 and TRBJ1-5 provide the parts outside the CDR3, is GAGVSQSPRYKVTKRGQDVALRCDPISGHVSLYWYRQALGQGPEFLTYFNYEAQQDKSGLPNDRFSAERPEGSISTLTIQRTEQRDSAMYRCASSLARWTGHNQPQHFGDGTRLSIL.

The V gene is TRBV7-2, the J gene TRBJ2-1; TRBD2 matches 10 bases. The CDR3 totals 13 residues. Trimming at V came to 4 bases and at J to 9 bases, leaving 3 bases not matched to a gene. CDR1 is SGHTA and CDR2 is FQGNSA in the germline V gene. In DNA, the CDR3 is TGTGCCAGCAGCTGGAAGCGGGGGGGTGAGCAGTTCTTC. Its translation is CASSWKRGGEQFF.

The CDR3, as DNA: TGTGCCAGCAGCTTGTCTTCGCCCGGCTACAATGAGCAGTTCTTC. It is translated as CASSLSSPGYNEQFF. The chain links TRBV7-2 to TRBJ2-1; no definite D call. V was clipped by 3 bases and J by 3 bases, with 12 bases between them. Germline V gene sequence: CDR1 SGHTA, CDR2 FQGNSA. CDR3 length equals 15 residues.

V is TRBV24-1 and J is TRBJ1-2; D unclear. Trimming removed 3 bases at V and 4 bases at J, with 5 bases between. Germline V gene lookup returns CDR1 KGHDR and CDR2 SFDVKD. The length of the CDR3 is 12 residues. The chain's CDR3 is CATSDPGYGYTF. CDR3 DNA: TGTGCCACCAGTGATCCAGGCTATGGCTACACCTTC.